The sequence of this T cell receptor beta chain was determined in a study of T cells after yellow fever vaccination. This clonotype was detected ten times or more. CDR3 size: 15 residues. Germline V gives CDR1 MNHEY, CDR2 SMNVEV (reference sequence). V lost 4 bases and J lost 5; bases outside the gene matches: 8. Via MiXCR, TCRdb re-called the 5' RACE reads, giving one row per CDR3 protein. This sample has 250,000 to 400,000 distinct CDR3 sequences, with around 4.3% found just once. The receptor's source is a man aged 18 to 29 who received the YFV17D yellow fever vaccine. The chain has TRBV27 and TRBJ2-3, with 8 nucleotides matching TRBD2. The sequences come from PBMCs, collected 15 days after the yellow fever booster vaccination. The CDR3 bases are TGTGCCAGCAGTTGGGCGGGGGGCGTAGGAGATACGCAGTATTTT. Encoded protein: CASSWAGGVGDTQYF.